The following is a T cell receptor (beta chain) sequence with its context. Antigen specificity is unknown. Via MiXCR, TCRdb re-called the reads, giving one row per CDR3 protein. The sample carries roughly 720,000 distinct CDR3 sequences, less than 40% recorded once. Germline CDR1 MNHNY, CDR2 SVGAGI (reference sequence). The CDR3 totals 17 residues. Trimming pared 4 bases from V and 0 bases from J, leaving 18 bases between. The entry originates in a study of T cell repertoires in cytomegalovirus infection. Overall study context: Matching HLA type, along with CMV infection, was indicated by public TCR beta signatures. The study's findings and limits: Within the response measured ex vivo, HLA-C-restricted CMV-specific TCR beta clonotypes were dominant.

This receptor was obtained from a human donor in good health (CMV status not recorded). Some clones in this sample may be carry-over from other donors' samples. Sequenced input: PBMCs. The chain recombines TRBV6-6 with TRBJ1-1; a possible D gene is TRBD1 (6 bases). The CDR3 DNA follows: TGTGCCAGCAGTTTCGTAGTCTTCGACAGGATGAACACTGAAGCTTTCTTT. Translation: CASSFVVFDRMNTEAFF.